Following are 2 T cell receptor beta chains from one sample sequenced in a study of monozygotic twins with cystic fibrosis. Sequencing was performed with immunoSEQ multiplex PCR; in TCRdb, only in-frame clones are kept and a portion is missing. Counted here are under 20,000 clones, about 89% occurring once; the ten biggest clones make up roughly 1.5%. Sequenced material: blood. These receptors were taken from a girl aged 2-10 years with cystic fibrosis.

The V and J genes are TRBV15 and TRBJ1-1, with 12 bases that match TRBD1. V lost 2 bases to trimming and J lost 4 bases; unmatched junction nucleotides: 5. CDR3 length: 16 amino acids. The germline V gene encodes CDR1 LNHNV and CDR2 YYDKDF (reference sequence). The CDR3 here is CATSRPGQGAGTEAFF. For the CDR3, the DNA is TGTGCCACCAGCAGACCGGGACAGGGGGCGGGCACTGAAGCTTTCTTT.

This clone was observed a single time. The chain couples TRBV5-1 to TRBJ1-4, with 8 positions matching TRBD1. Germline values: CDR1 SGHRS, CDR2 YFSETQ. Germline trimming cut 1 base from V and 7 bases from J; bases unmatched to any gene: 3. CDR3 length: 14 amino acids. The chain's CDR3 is CASSLTGGGEKLFF. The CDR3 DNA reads TGCGCCAGCAGCTTGACAGGGGGAGGTGAAAAACTGTTTTTT.